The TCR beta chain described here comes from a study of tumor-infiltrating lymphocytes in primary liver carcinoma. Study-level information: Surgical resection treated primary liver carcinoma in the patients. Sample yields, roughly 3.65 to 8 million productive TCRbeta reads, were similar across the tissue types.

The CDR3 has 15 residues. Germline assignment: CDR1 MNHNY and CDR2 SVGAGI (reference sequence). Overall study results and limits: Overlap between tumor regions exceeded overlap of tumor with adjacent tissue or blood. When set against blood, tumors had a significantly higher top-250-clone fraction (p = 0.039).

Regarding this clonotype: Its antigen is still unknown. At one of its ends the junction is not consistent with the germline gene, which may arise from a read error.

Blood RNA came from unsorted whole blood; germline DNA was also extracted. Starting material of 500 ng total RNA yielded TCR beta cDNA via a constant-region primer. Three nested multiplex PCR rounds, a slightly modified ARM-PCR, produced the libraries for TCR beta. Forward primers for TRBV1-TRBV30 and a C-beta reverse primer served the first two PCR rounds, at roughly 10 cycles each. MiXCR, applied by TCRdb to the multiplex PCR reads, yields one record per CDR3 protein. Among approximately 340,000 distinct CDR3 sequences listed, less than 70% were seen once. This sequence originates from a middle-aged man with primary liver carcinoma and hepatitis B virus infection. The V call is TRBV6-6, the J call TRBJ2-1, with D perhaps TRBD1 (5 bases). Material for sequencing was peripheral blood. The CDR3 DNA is TGTGCCAGCGGTTACTTGGGTAGGGCCAGGGATGAGCAGTTCTTC. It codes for CASGYLGRARDEQFF.